The clone carrying this T cell receptor (beta chain) occurred a few times. This entry belongs to a study of T-cell memory formation after mild COVID-19. TCRdb redid the calling of the 5' RACE reads with MiXCR, one entry per CDR3 protein. Counted here are 200,000 to 250,000 distinct CDR3 sequences, about 27% occurring once; the ten biggest clones make up 11%. The receptor's source is an adult woman who had mild COVID-19 (a few samples of this study predate the infection). Cell type and time point are not known. The source material was PBMCs or a T cell subset sorted from them (not recorded which).

CDR3 nucleotide sequence: TGTGCCACCAGTGCCACCGGGACTAGCGGGAGTCCCACCCCAGATACGCAGTATTTT. This codes for CATSATGTSGSPTPDTQYF. V gene TRBV24-1 combines with J gene TRBJ2-3; the match to TRBD2 covers 14 bases. Trimming removed 5 bases from V and 4 bases from J; junction bases left unmatched: 13. The CDR3 consists of 19 residues. Germline V CDR1 and CDR2: KGHDR, SFDVKD.